This TCR beta chain stems from a study of T-cell memory formation after mild COVID-19. Study observations and caveats: Some clones that responded turned up in pre-infection memory, which suggests that cross-reactive memory joined in. CD8+ contracting clones occupied EMRA, while CD4+ ones occupied mainly CM and EM. Clones contracting day 15 to 85 were balanced CD4/CD8; later expanders leaned CD4+.

CDR3 length equals 16 residues. The V gene's germline CDR1 is SGHNT and CDR2 YENEEA. Trimming cost V 1 base and J 0 bases, with 11 bases left between them. To note about this clonotype: The antigen remains undetermined.

TCRdb used MiXCR to reprocess the 5' RACE reads, holding one entry per CDR3 protein. The data hold approximately 46,000 distinct CDR3 sequences, with less than 15% observed a single time. Sequencing input: PBMCs or a T cell subset sorted from them (not recorded which). V and J are TRBV11-3 and TRBJ2-3, with unresolved D. The receptor comes from a man younger than 35 who had mild COVID-19 (a few samples of this study predate the infection). Cell type and time point are not known. CDR3: CASSLGVTSSTDTQYF. CDR3 nucleotides: TGTGCCAGCAGCTTAGGAGTCACTTCTAGCACAGATACGCAGTATTTT.